This passage covers 8 T cell receptor beta chains from one sample sequenced in a study of shared clonotypes between healthy human individuals (dated by TCRdb to 2020 to 2021). Library preparation was by the immunoSEQ multiplex PCR assay. As stored in TCRdb, this immuneACCESS dataset retains in-frame rearrangements with V and J assigned. A fraction of the clones does not appear; measured against another copy, unresolved V genes explain less than half of the discrepancy, and the remainder lacks a known reason. The sample table shows over 950,000 clones, and about 72% are seen once. The ten top clones hold 0.89% of the sample. Sequenced: memory CD4+ T cells from PBMCs. What this sample's cell subset or site label stands for: CD45RA-negative fraction. Receptors were obtained from a man between 18 and 29 years old in good health. Some clones in this sample may be carry-over from other donors' samples.

This clone was detected only a few times. The rearrangement uses TRBV27 and TRBJ2-3, with D hard to call. Deletions cut 5 bases from V and 4 bases from J, with 7 bases between. The CDR3 extends over 12 amino acids. The germline V gene encodes CDR1 MNHEY and CDR2 SMNVEV (reference sequence). CDR3 coding DNA: TGTGCCAGCAGTCCCCCCGCAGATACGCAGTATTTT. It is translated as CASSPPADTQYF.

This chain links TRBV5-4 with TRBJ2-2; TRBD2 matches at 15 bases. The CDR3 covers 16 residues. V shed 4 bases, J shed 8 bases, and the junction held 6 bases outside the gene matches. CDR1 and CDR2 from the germline V gene are SGHNT and YYREEE (reference sequence). The CDR3 loop is CASSTGTSGRTGELFF. CDR3 in DNA: TGTGCCAGCAGCACCGGGACTAGCGGGAGGACTGGGGAGCTGTTTTTT.

This chain uses TRBV7-8 with TRBJ2-3; 13 nucleotides align to TRBD2. Germline CDR1 SGHVS, CDR2 FQNEAQ. This CDR3 has 15 amino acids. V dropped 5 bases and J dropped 4; count of bases not matched to a gene: 3. The CDR3 here is CASSPTSGRSDTQYF. DNA of the CDR3: TGTGCCAGCAGCCCGACTAGCGGGAGGTCAGATACGCAGTATTTT.

This sequence joins TRBV5-1 and TRBJ2-7, with 9 bases matching TRBD1. This CDR3 is 14 amino acids long. CDR1 and CDR2 (germline): SGHRS, YFSETQ. V shed 4 bases and J 6 bases; nucleotides not matched to a gene: 8. CDR3 in amino acids: CASSAQQGASEQYF. The CDR3, as DNA: TGCGCCAGCAGCGCACAACAGGGGGCAAGCGAGCAGTACTTC.

This clone was recorded once. The J gene is TRBJ2-1, the V gene TRBV11-3; TRBD2 matches 11 bases. CDR1 and CDR2 (germline): SGHNT, YENEEA. The CDR3 is 15 amino acids. The ends lost 6 bases at V and 2 bases at J; junction bases unmatched: 3. The CDR3 sequence is CASSPSGRPYNEQFF. CDR3 nucleotide sequence: TGTGCCAGCAGTCCTAGCGGGAGGCCCTACAATGAGCAGTTCTTC.

The chain joins TRBV4-1 to TRBJ1-1; 9 nucleotides line up with TRBD1. The CDR3 is made up of 16 amino acids. Trimming at V came to 0 bases and at J to 5 bases, leaving 7 bases not matched to a gene. Germline V lookup: CDR1 MGHRA, CDR2 YSYEKL. CDR3 region: CASSQEPGQGWTEAFF. Written as DNA, the CDR3 is TGCGCCAGCAGCCAAGAACCGGGACAGGGTTGGACTGAAGCTTTCTTT.

The J gene is TRBJ2-2, the V gene TRBV6-4; D is unresolved. The CDR3 length is 13 residues. Trimming took 6 bases from V and 8 from J, leaving 13 bases between them. Germline values: CDR1 MRHNA, CDR2 SNTAGT. In DNA form, the CDR3 reads TGTGCCAGCAGCGAGACCGCGACGGGGGAGCTGTTTTTT. This gives the protein CASSETATGELFF.

To note about this clone: A much larger clone is a single base away; this may be a read error. Other DNA sequences from this sample encode an identical CDR3 as well. The CDR3 loop reads CASSRRLFSREGTGELFF. DNA of the CDR3: TGCGCCAGCAGCCGACGTCTTTTTTCACGGGAAGGAACCGGGGAGCTGTTTTTT. The genes are TRBV4-3 and TRBJ2-2; TRBD2 might be the D (5 bases). Germline assignment: CDR1 LGHNA and CDR2 YSLEER. The CDR3 is made up of 18 amino acids. V was clipped by 4 bases and J by 5 bases, with 23 bases between them.